This entry describes one T cell receptor beta chain. An amount of RNA that ranged from 0.5 to 1 ug was reverse transcribed with random hexamers. TCRdb processed the immunoSEQ multiplex PCR reads anew with MiXCR; each CDR3 protein has one entry. There are about 150,000 distinct CDR3 sequences in the sample; about 94% occur only once, and 0.21% lies in the top ten. These data originate in a study of CD8 T cells in Susac syndrome. The junction had 15 bases not matched to a gene; V was cut back by 6 bases and J by 3 bases. CDR3 length: 19 amino acids. Germline CDR1 reads MDHEN; CDR2 reads SYDVKM. This TCR derives from a human donor with multiple sclerosis. The chain has TRBV28 and TRBJ1-6, with 9 bases identical to TRBD1. The sequenced sample was CD8+ T cells from PBMCs. The DNA for the CDR3 is TGTGCCAGCAGCGGGGGGGATAACCTGGGACAGGGCTATAATTCACCCCTCCACTTT. Its translation: CASSGGDNLGQGYNSPLHF. Full variable domain (remainder filled in from reference TRBV28 and TRBJ1-6): DVKVTQSSRYLVKRTGEKVFLECVQDMDHENMFWYRQDPGLGLRLIYFSYDVKMKEKGDIPEGYSVSREKKERFSLILESASTNQTSMYLCASSGGDNLGQGYNSPLHFGNGTRLTVT.